The 9 T cell receptor beta chains in this list originate from one sample, sequenced in a study of blood T cell repertoires in COVID-19. The data were produced by immunoSEQ multiplex PCR, yet TCRdb's version contains in-frame clones alone and is incomplete. The sample includes over 250,000 clones, 89% of them seen just once. Input material: peripheral blood. The source is a man aged 50-60 years with acute or convalescent COVID-19.

Points on this clone: Compared with germline, one end of the junction differs, possibly owing to a read error. The rearrangement uses TRBV19 and TRBJ1-2, with 8 bases fitting TRBD1. The CDR3 is 16 amino acids. Germline lookup yields CDR1 LNHDA and CDR2 SQIVND (reference sequence). The chain's CDR3 is CASSIRLDRVIYGYTF. CDR3 DNA sequence: TGTGCTAGTAGTATTCGATTGGACAGGGTGATCTATGGCTACACCTTC.

The chain links TRBV5-1 to TRBJ1-2; possibly TRBD1 for D (5 bases). The V and J ends lost 0 bases and 8 bases respectively, with 11 bases between them. The CDR3 loop spans 13 amino acids. Germline CDR1 and CDR2: SGHRS and YFSETQ. This chain's CDR3 is CASSLEGEGGYTF. The DNA for the CDR3 is TGCGCCAGCAGCTTGGAAGGGGAAGGCGGCTACACCTTC.

The count of this clone is one. The V and J genes are TRBV6-5 and TRBJ1-2; D unclear. There are 13 residues in the CDR3. Germline CDR1 reads MNHEY; CDR2 reads SVGAGI. Trimming stripped 6 bases from V and 4 bases from J, with 12 bases between. The CDR3 sequence is CASRRSTGYGYTF. The CDR3 DNA reads TGTGCCAGCAGACGGTCAACGGGCTATGGCTACACCTTC.

In its sample, this clone was seen once. The J gene is TRBJ2-1, the V gene TRBV5-4; tentative D call: TRBD1 (6 bases). From germline, CDR1 is SGHNT and CDR2 YYREEE (reference sequence). The V end lost 1 base, the J end lost 8 bases, and 19 bases lay between the germline ends. The CDR3 consists of 16 residues. CDR3 sequence (DNA): TGTGCCAGCAGCTTGTTCCCTGGGACATTTGGGGATGAGCAGTTCTTC. Encoded protein: CASSLFPGTFGDEQFF.

The chain links TRBV7-2 to TRBJ1-1; TRBD1 is a possible D gene (6 bases). Trimming cost V 2 bases and J 4 bases, with 8 bases left between them. The CDR3 is 13 residues long. Per the germline V gene, CDR1 is SGHTA and CDR2 is FQGNSA. The CDR3 DNA follows: TGTGCCAGCAGCTTACTAGGGGGCACTGAAGCTTTCTTT. This sequence encodes CASSLLGGTEAFF.

The CDR3 sequence is CASSPGLGGTDTQYF. The CDR3 bases are TGTGCCAGCAGCCCGGGACTAGGGGGCACAGATACGCAGTATTTT. V usage is TRBV6-5 and J usage is TRBJ2-3; 8 bases line up with TRBD2. The CDR3 spans 15 residues. After removal of 6 bases from V and 1 base from J, the junction contained 6 bases not matched to a gene. Germline CDR1 MNHEY, CDR2 SVGAGI.

The chain has TRBV5-6 and TRBJ1-6, with 8 positions matching TRBD1. V shed 0 bases and J 6 bases; nucleotides not matched to a gene: 2. The CDR3 has 15 residues. CDR1 and CDR2 (germline): SGHDT, YYEEEE. In nucleotides, the CDR3 is TGTGCCAGCAGCTTGGACAGGGGGTCTAATTCACCCCTCCACTTT. This translates into CASSLDRGSNSPLHF.

The chain carries TRBV2 and TRBJ1-3; 7 bases are a match to TRBD1. The V segment lost 4 bases and the J segment 0 bases; nucleotides outside the gene matches: 6. The CDR3 runs 16 residues. The germline V gene encodes CDR1 SNHLY and CDR2 FYNNEI. CDR3 DNA: TGTGCCAGCAGTGTTGACAGGGAGGTCTCTGGAAACACCATATATTTT. It translates to CASSVDREVSGNTIYF.

The chain recombines TRBV28 with TRBJ2-2; D is ambiguous. Trimming cost V 6 bases and J 4 bases, with 12 bases left between them. Germline V gene sequence: CDR1 MDHEN, CDR2 SYDVKM. CDR3 length: 14 amino acids. This chain's CDR3 is CASRSPSVTGELFF. In nucleotides, the CDR3 is TGTGCCAGCAGATCCCCTAGTGTCACCGGGGAGCTGTTTTTT.